This T cell receptor (beta chain) derives from a study of regulatory T cells in long-lasting Graves disease. Time point: newly diagnosed GD, antithyroid drugs for less than 3 months. Scientists built the TCR library using RNA that was extracted from PBMCs. Combining iRepertoire HTBI primers with Arm-PCR of CDR3 regions, the authors built TCR beta libraries. TCRdb ran MiXCR on the multiplex PCR reads and lists one entry per CDR3 protein. The data show about 470,000 distinct CDR3 sequences, just under 15% seen once. This clonotype was counted a few times. This CDR3 spans 18 amino acids. Trimming shortened V by 2 bases and J by 4 bases, and 20 bases separated the two germline ends. Germline lookup yields CDR1 KGHDR and CDR2 SFDVKD. The same sample was also used in a study of T cells in Graves' hyperthyroidism and ophthalmopathy. Per that paper: Lactation, pregnancy, other autoimmune disease or uncontrolled infection led to exclusion of patients. The HTBI primer set served for first-round RT-PCR of the TCR CDR3.

The input for sequencing was peripheral blood mononuclear cells (PBMCs), taken at new diagnosis, from a patient treated with antithyroid drugs. The receptor's source is a young woman with Graves disease. V is TRBV24-1 and J is TRBJ2-1, with TRBD1 as a possible D gene (6 bases). CDR3 sequence reads: CATSDSYRTVSFYNEQFF. CDR3 nucleotide sequence: TGTGCCACCAGTGATTCTTATAGGACAGTTTCTTTTTACAATGAGCAGTTCTTC.